One and the same sample provided the 17 T cell receptor beta chains below, sequenced in a study of regulatory T cells in long-lasting Graves disease. Time point meaning: newly diagnosed GD, antithyroid drugs for less than 3 months. Preparation of the TCR library used RNA extracted from PBMCs. Arm-PCR of CDR3 regions and iRepertoire HTBI primers were used to build TCR beta libraries. A single record per CDR3 protein comes from TCRdb applying MiXCR to the multiplex PCR reads. The table has 440,000 or so distinct CDR3 sequences, 15% seen once; the top ten hold over 15%. The data also belong to a second study, concerning T cells in Graves' hyperthyroidism and ophthalmopathy.

The specimen comprised peripheral blood mononuclear cells (PBMCs), sampled at new diagnosis, from a patient treated with antithyroid drugs. These receptors came from a woman in her thirties with Graves disease.

This chain joins TRBV10-1 and TRBJ2-1; D is ambiguous. Between the trimmed V and J ends, which lost 3 bases and 8 bases, there was a span of 11 bases. Looked up from germline, CDR1 is WNHNN and CDR2 is SYGVQD (reference sequence). This CDR3 contains 13 residues. The CDR3 loop is CASSERGNDEQFF. In DNA form, the CDR3 reads TGCGCCAGCAGTGAACGAGGTAACGATGAGCAGTTCTTC.

This chain links TRBV5-6 with TRBJ1-5, with D perhaps TRBD1 (6 bases). CDR1 and CDR2 from the germline V gene are SGHDT and YYEEEE. This CDR3 region has 15 residues. The V gene lost 4 bases and the J gene lost 4 bases, with 15 bases spanning the gap. CDR3 DNA sequence: TGTGCCAGCAGCGAAGGAACAGGGTTAAATCAGCCCCAGCATTTT. Its protein product is CASSEGTGLNQPQHF.

This clonotype was recorded a few times. This sequence joins TRBV12-3 or TRBV12-4 and TRBJ2-2; tentatively, D is TRBD1 (6 bases). The CDR3 totals 16 residues. Deletions cut 5 bases from V and 4 bases from J, with 17 bases between. CDR3 DNA: TGTGCCAGCAGTCCCCAACAGGGCTGGGGCACCGGGGAGCTGTTTTTT. Translating it yields CASSPQQGWGTGELFF.

This clonotype was picked up many times. J is TRBJ2-3 and V is TRBV6-1; no clear D gene. The V end lost 6 bases, the J end lost 4 bases, and 5 bases lay between the germline ends. The CDR3 runs to 11 residues. Germline V gene data show CDR1 as MNHNS and CDR2 as SASEGT. CDR3 coding DNA: TGTGCCAGCAGGAGGTCAGATACGCAGTATTTT. The encoded protein is CASRRSDTQYF.

Ten or more counts support this clonotype. This chain uses TRBV27 with TRBJ2-3; TRBD2 matches 8 bases. Germline values: CDR1 MNHEY, CDR2 SMNVEV (reference sequence). V shed 7 bases and J 6 bases; nucleotides not matched to a gene: 9. The CDR3 length is 14 residues. DNA for the CDR3: TGTGCCAGCAATCCAGCGGGAGATATGGATACGCAGTATTTT. Translated: CASNPAGDMDTQYF.

The chain employs TRBV19 and TRBJ2-1; TRBD2 matches at 9 bases. CDR1 and CDR2 (germline): LNHDA, SQIVND (reference sequence). The trim removed 3 bases at V and 3 bases at J, leaving 12 bases unmatched. The CDR3 length is 18 residues. The CDR3 DNA is TGTGCCAGTAGTATCGGCGGCGGGAGGGCCGGAGACTACAATGAGCAGTTCTTC. Translation gives CASSIGGGRAGDYNEQFF.

Only a few counts were recorded for this clonotype. The chain uses TRBV28 and TRBJ2-7; D not resolved. The CDR3 runs 13 residues. The germline V gene encodes CDR1 MDHEN and CDR2 SYDVKM. The V gene lost 8 bases and the J gene lost 2 bases, with 13 bases spanning the gap. This CDR3 reads CASSGPPAYEQYF. In DNA form, the CDR3 reads TGTGCCAGCTCAGGCCCCCCAGCCTACGAGCAGTACTTC.

This clonotype was picked up a small number of times. The chain carries TRBV27 and TRBJ2-7; 7 nucleotides match TRBD1. Germline V gene sequence: CDR1 MNHEY, CDR2 SMNVEV (reference sequence). The CDR3 spans 14 residues. V shed 5 bases and J 2 bases; nucleotides not matched to a gene: 6. CDR3 in amino acids: CASSARQGAYEQYF. DNA of the CDR3: TGTGCCAGCAGTGCCCGACAGGGAGCCTACGAGCAGTACTTC.

Many counts were recorded for this clonotype. The rearrangement links TRBV20-1 to TRBJ2-1; the D gene is possibly TRBD1 (6 bases). The CDR3 is made up of 15 amino acids. The germline V and J ends were trimmed by 3 bases and 7 bases, with 19 bases remaining between them. The V gene's germline CDR1 is DFQATT and CDR2 SNEGSKA (reference sequence). CDR3 residues: CSARENRVLTNEQFF. CDR3 nucleotides: TGCAGTGCTAGGGAAAACAGGGTTCTGACTAATGAGCAGTTCTTC.

This clonotype was detected once. CDR3 nucleotide sequence: TGTGCCAGCAGCCAAGGGACAGGGCGCGCAGATACGCAGTATTTT. This encodes CASSQGTGRADTQYF. The chain carries TRBV3-1 and TRBJ2-3, with TRBD1 identical over 8 bases. Germline V lookup: CDR1 LGHDT, CDR2 YNNKEL (reference sequence). The ends lost 1 base at V and 4 bases at J; junction bases unmatched: 4. This CDR3 has 15 residues.

The chain uses TRBV25-1 and TRBJ1-2, with a tentative D call TRBD1 (5 bases). The V end was cut by 6 bases, the J end by 7 bases, with 15 bases between. CDR1 and CDR2 from the germline V gene are MGHDK and SYGVNS. The CDR3 consists of 13 residues. The CDR3 here is CASSRAGRFGYTF. The CDR3 DNA follows: TGTGCCAGCAGCAGGGCGGGGAGGTTTGGCTACACCTTC.

At least ten counts were recorded for this clonotype. The chain carries TRBV11-3 and TRBJ2-7; 13 positions agree with TRBD2. The CDR3 sequence is 16 residues long. In germline, CDR1 is SGHNT, CDR2 YENEEA. J lost 11 bases, V lost 4 bases, and 14 bases had no gene match. As DNA, the CDR3 is TGTGCCAGCAGCTCCGCGGGACTAGCGGGACCTAGGGGGGAGTACTTC. Translation: CASSSAGLAGPRGEYF.

This clonotype was detected only a few times. One end of the junction is discordant with germline, which a read error may explain. J is TRBJ1-2 and V is TRBV2; 7 bases fit TRBD1. Per germline, CDR1 SNHLY and CDR2 FYNNEI. CDR3 length: 13 amino acids. The CDR3 nucleotides read TGTGCCAGCACAGCGACAGGGACCTATGACTACACCTTC. It is translated as CASTATGTYDYTF.

This clonotype turned up a few times. The chain employs TRBV19 and TRBJ2-2, with D perhaps TRBD1 or TRBD2 (5 bases each). The CDR3 loop spans 15 amino acids. The V end lost 7 bases, the J end lost 5 bases, and 17 bases lay between the germline ends. Germline values: CDR1 LNHDA, CDR2 SQIVND (reference sequence). The CDR3, as DNA: TGTGCCAGTAATACCCCCGGGGCAGATACCGGGGAGCTGTTTTTT. This gives the protein CASNTPGADTGELFF. The complete variable domain, with remaining parts taken from reference TRBV19 and TRBJ2-2, reads DGGITQSPKYLFRKEGQNVTLSCEQNLNHDAMYWYRQDPGQGLRLIYYSQIVNDFQKGDIAEGYSVSREKKESFPLTVTSAQKNPTAFYLCASNTPGADTGELFFGEGSRLTVL.

This clonotype has ten or more counts. The chain recombines TRBV5-1 with TRBJ2-5; tentatively, D is TRBD2 (6 bases). CDR3 length: 15 amino acids. Germline CDR1 is SGHRS and CDR2 is YFSETQ. The V gene lost 3 bases and the J gene lost 4 bases, with 16 bases spanning the gap. The CDR3 region is CASSSGLRKGETQYF. The CDR3 nucleotides read TGCGCCAGCAGCTCGGGACTCAGGAAGGGAGAGACCCAGTACTTC.

Comments on this clonotype: It may be a read error: a sequence one base away is much more abundant. The CDR3 DNA is TGTGCCGGCAACGTACTAGCGGGAGGGAGGAATGAGCAGTTCTTC. It codes for CAGNVLAGGRNEQFF. V and J are TRBV7-9 and TRBJ2-1, with 13 bases aligning to TRBD2. V lost 11 bases, J lost 7 bases, and 11 bases stayed unmatched. The CDR3 contains 15 residues. CDR1 and CDR2 (germline): SEHNR, FQNEAQ (reference sequence).

This clonotype occurred a few times. The chain is built from TRBV24-1 and TRBJ2-3; D is perhaps TRBD2 (6 bases). V lost 4 bases to trimming and J lost 7 bases, with 17 bases between them. This CDR3 has 15 residues. Germline V gene data show CDR1 as KGHDR and CDR2 as SFDVKD. CDR3 sequence: CATSDVGGTMNTQYF. In nucleotides, the CDR3 is TGTGCCACCAGTGACGTAGGAGGGACGATGAATACGCAGTATTTT.